This paragraph reports one T cell receptor beta chain. No antigen is known for it. Trimming removed 0 bases from V and 8 bases from J, with 13 bases in between. The CDR3 has 14 residues. The V gene's germline CDR1 is LNHDA and CDR2 SQIVND (reference sequence). Treatment specified: some 20 received Ad26.COV2.S at low or high dose, single or two shots; five or six received placebo; per-sample allocation not given. Sampling took place 63 days after the first vaccine or placebo injection. The repertoire was sequenced with immunoSEQ multiplex PCR; TCRdb's copy has only in-frame clones and lacks some. Among 320,000 or so clones listed, approximately 87% were seen once. This record comes from a study of Ad26.COV2.S vaccination and SARS-CoV-2 variants. Turning to the study itself: Sample donor was a member of the COV1001 Ad26.COV2.S trial arm. Recipients of Ad26.COV2.S got it intramuscularly, once or twice 56 days apart. Study-level results: People who got the vaccine had more spike-specific TCR breadth than people who got placebo.

J is TRBJ1-1 and V is TRBV19, with a weak D call TRBD1 (5 bases). The input for sequencing was peripheral blood, taken in a trial of Ad26.COV2.S vaccine versus placebo. The sequence came from a person aged 18-65 years who received the Ad26.COV2.S COVID-19 vaccine or a placebo. CDR3 amino acids: CASSIDIGAGEAFF. The DNA for the CDR3 is TGTGCCAGTAGTATAGATATAGGGGCAGGAGAAGCTTTCTTT.